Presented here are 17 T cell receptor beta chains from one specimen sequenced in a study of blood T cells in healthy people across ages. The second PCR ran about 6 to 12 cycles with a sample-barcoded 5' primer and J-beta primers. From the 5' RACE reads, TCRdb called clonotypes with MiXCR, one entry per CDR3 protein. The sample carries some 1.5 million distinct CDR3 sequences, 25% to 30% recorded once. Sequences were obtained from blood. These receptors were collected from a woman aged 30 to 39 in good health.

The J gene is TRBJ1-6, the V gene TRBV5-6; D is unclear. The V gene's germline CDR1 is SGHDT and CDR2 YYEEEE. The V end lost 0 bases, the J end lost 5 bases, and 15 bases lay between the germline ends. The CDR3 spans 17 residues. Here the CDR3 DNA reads TGTGCCAGCAGCTTGGAACCAACTGTTCGCGATAATTCACCCCTCCACTTT. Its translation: CASSLEPTVRDNSPLHF.

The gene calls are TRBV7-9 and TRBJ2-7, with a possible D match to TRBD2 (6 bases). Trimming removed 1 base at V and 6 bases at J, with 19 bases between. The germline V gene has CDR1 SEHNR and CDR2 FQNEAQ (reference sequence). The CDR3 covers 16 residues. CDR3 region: CASSLDPGDMGPEQYF. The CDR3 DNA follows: TGTGCCAGCAGCTTAGACCCGGGAGATATGGGCCCCGAGCAGTACTTC. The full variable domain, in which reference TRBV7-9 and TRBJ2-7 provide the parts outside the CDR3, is DTGVSQNPRHKITKRGQNVTFRCDPISEHNRLYWYRQTLGQGPEFLTYFQNEAQLEKSRLLSDRFSAERPKGSFSTLEIQRTEQGDSAMYLCASSLDPGDMGPEQYFGPGTRLTVT.

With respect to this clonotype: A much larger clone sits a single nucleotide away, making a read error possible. DNA for the CDR3: TGTGCCAGCAGCCCCCCTTATTACGAGCAGCACTTC. It yields the protein CASSPPYYEQHF. V and J are TRBV28 and TRBJ2-7, with unresolved D. Germline V CDR1 and CDR2: MDHEN, SYDVKM. The CDR3 loop spans 12 amino acids. Full variable domain (outside the CDR3, taken from reference TRBV28 and TRBJ2-7): DVKVTQSSRYLVKRTGEKVFLECVQDMDHENMFWYRQDPGLGLRLIYFSYDVKMKEKGDIPEGYSVSREKKERFSLILESASTNQTSMYLCASSPPYYEQHFGPGTRLTVT.

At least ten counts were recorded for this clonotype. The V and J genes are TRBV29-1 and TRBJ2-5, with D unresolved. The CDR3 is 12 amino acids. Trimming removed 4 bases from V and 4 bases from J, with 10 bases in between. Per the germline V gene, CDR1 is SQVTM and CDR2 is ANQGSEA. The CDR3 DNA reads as TGCAGCGTTGCCAGGATTGGAGAGACCCAGTACTTC. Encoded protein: CSVARIGETQYF.

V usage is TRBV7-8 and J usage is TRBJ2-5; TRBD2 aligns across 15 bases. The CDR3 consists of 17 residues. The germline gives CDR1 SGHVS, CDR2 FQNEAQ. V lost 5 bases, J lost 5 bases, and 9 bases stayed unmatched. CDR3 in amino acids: CASSIAGLAGGGETQYF. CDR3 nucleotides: TGTGCCAGCAGCATCGCGGGACTAGCGGGAGGTGGGGAGACCCAGTACTTC.

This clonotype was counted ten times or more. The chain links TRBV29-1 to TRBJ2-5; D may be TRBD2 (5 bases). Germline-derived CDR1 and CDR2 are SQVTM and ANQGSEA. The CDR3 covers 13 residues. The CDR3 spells CTYRTDSEETQYF. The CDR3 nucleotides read TGCACCTACCGGACGGACTCCGAAGAGACCCAGTACTTC.

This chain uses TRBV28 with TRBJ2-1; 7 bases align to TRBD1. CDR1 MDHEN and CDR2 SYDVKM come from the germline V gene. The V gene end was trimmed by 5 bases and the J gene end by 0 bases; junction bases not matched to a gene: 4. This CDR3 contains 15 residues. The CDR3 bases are TGTGCCAGCAGTCCGGGACAGCTCTCCTACAATGAGCAGTTCTTC. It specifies CASSPGQLSYNEQFF.

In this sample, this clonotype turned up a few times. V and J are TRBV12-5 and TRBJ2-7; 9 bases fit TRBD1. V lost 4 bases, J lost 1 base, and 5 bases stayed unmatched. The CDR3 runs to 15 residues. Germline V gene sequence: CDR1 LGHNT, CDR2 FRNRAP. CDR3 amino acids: CASGSGTGISYEQYF. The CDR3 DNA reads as TGTGCTAGTGGTTCGGGGACAGGGATATCCTACGAGCAGTACTTC. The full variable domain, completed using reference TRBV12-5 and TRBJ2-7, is DARVTQTPRHKVTEMGQEVTMRCQPILGHNTVFWYRQTMMQGLELLAYFRNRAPLDDSGMPKDRFSAEMPDATLATLKIQPSEPRDSAVYFCASGSGTGISYEQYFGPGTRLTVT.

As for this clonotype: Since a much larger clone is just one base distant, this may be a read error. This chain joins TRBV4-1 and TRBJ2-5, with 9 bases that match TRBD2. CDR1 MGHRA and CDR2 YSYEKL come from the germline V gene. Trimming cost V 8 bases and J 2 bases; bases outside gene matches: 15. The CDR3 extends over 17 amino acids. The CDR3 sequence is CASGFQPAGGPQETQYF. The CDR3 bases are TGCGCCAGCGGCTTCCAACCCGCGGGGGGGCCTCAAGAGACCCAGTACTTC.

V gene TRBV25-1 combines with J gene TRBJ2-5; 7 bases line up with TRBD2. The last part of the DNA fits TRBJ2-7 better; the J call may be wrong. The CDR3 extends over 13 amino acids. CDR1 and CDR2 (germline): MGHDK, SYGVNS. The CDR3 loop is CASSKGLAYEQYF. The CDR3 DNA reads TGTGCCAGCAGTAAAGGACTAGCCTACGAGCAGTACTTC.

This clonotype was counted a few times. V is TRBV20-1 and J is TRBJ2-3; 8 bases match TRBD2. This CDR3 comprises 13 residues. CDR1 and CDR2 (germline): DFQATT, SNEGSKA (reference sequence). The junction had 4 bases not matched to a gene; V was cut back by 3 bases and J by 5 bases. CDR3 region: CSASGGVEDTQYF. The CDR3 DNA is TGCAGTGCTAGCGGGGGGGTTGAAGATACGCAGTATTTT.

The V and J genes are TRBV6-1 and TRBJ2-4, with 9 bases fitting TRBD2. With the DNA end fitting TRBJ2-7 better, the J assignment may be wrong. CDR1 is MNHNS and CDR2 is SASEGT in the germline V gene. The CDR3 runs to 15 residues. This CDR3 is CASSEGISGSCEQYF. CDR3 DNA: TGTGCCAGCAGTGAAGGGATTAGCGGGAGTTGCGAGCAGTACTTC.

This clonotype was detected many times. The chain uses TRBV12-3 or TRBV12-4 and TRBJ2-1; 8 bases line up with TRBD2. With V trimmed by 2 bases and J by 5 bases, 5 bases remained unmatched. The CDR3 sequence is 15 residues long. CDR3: CASSLYRAGDNEQFF. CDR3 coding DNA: TGTGCCAGCAGTTTATATCGAGCGGGGGACAATGAGCAGTTCTTC.

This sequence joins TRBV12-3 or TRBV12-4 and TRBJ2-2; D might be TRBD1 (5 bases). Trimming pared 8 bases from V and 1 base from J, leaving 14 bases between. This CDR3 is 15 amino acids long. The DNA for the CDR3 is TGTGCCAGCGTCCCAGGGTGGGGGAACACCGGGGAGCTGTTTTTT. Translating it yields CASVPGWGNTGELFF.

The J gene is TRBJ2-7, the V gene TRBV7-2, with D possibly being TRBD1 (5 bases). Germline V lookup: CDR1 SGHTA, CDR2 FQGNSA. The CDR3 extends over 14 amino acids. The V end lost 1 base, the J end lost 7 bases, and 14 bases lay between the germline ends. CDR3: CASSLEARPGEQYF. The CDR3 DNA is TGTGCCAGCAGCTTAGAGGCCAGGCCAGGGGAGCAGTACTTC.

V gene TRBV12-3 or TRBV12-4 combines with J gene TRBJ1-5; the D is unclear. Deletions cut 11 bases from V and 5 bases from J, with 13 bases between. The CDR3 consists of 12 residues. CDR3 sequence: CAAEGWDQPQHF. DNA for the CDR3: TGTGCCGCCGAAGGGTGGGATCAGCCCCAGCATTTT.

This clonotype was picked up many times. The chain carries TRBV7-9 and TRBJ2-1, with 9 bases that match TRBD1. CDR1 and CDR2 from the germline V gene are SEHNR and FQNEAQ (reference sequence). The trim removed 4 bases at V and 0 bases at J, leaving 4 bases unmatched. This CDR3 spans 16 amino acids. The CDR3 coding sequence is TGTGCCAGCAGCTCTCCGGGACAGGGCTCCTACAATGAGCAGTTCTTC. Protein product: CASSSPGQGSYNEQFF.